The clone carrying this TCR beta chain was seen at least ten times. The antigen is unknown. This specimen comes from a study of Graves' ophthalmopathy and Graves' hyperthyroidism. General study points: Using a 13-signature model, the authors split ophthalmopathy from stable hyperthyroidism, with roughly 90% sensitivity and 65% to 82% specificity.

Trimming removed 0 bases from V and 2 bases from J; junction bases left unmatched: 3. Germline V gives CDR1 MNHEY, CDR2 SVGAGI. The CDR3 sequence is 15 residues long. Orbital computed tomography, thyroid ultrasound, TRAb, serum thyroxine and clinical symptoms formed the basis of diagnosis. Amplified material comprised TCR beta CDR3 regions derived from RNA transcripts. HTBI-primed RT-PCR formed the first round, and a multiplex PCR formed the second. From the multiplex PCR reads, TCRdb called clonotypes with MiXCR, one entry per CDR3 protein. The repertoire includes around 520,000 distinct CDR3 sequences, less than 45% of them detected once, and 4% to 5% sits in the top ten.

This chain connects TRBV6-5 to TRBJ1-2; 7 nucleotides line up with TRBD1. Sequencing was performed on peripheral blood or thyroid tissue (not recorded which). The sequence was obtained from an adult man with Graves' hyperthyroidism. The CDR3 DNA follows: TGTGCCAGCAGTTACTCGAGGGACAGCAACTATGGCTACACCTTC. Protein: CASSYSRDSNYGYTF.